The 30 T cell receptor beta chains in this list originate from one sample, sequenced in a study of T cell repertoires in cytomegalovirus infection. TCRdb recomputed calls from the reads with MiXCR, one row per CDR3 protein. The table shows more than 150,000 distinct CDR3 sequences, with around 22% occurring only once. Source material: PBMCs. These receptors came from a human donor in good health (CMV status not recorded). Some clones in this sample may be carry-over from other donors' samples.

The chain is built from TRBV7-3 and TRBJ2-5; the match to TRBD2 covers 9 bases. V shed 5 bases, J shed 1 base, and the junction held 5 bases outside the gene matches. CDR1 and CDR2 from the germline V gene are SGHTA and FQGTGA. This CDR3 has 15 residues. The DNA of the CDR3 is TGTGCCAGCAGCCGCAGCGGGGGGTTCCAAGAGACCCAGTACTTC. Residues: CASSRSGGFQETQYF.

This clonotype was counted at least ten times. The J gene is TRBJ2-1, the V gene TRBV12-5, with 13 nucleotides matching TRBD2. Trimming cost V 6 bases and J 8 bases; bases outside gene matches: 4. From germline, CDR1 is LGHNT and CDR2 FRNRAP. The CDR3 is 14 residues long. CDR3 sequence (DNA): TGTGCTAGTGGGATACTAGCGGGAGGGCATGAGCAGTTCTTC. Protein sequence: CASGILAGGHEQFF.

This clonotype occurred a few times. The V and J genes are TRBV28 and TRBJ1-1; no clear D gene. Germline values: CDR1 MDHEN, CDR2 SYDVKM. V was trimmed by 7 bases and J by 8 bases, leaving 14 bases between them. There are 12 residues in the CDR3. The DNA of the CDR3 is TGTGCCAGCAAAATGGTGGTCTCCGAAGCTTTCTTT. Translated, it gives CASKMVVSEAFF.

This chain uses TRBV2 with TRBJ1-5; D may be TRBD1 (6 bases). V lost 3 bases, J lost 4 bases, and 10 bases lay in between. The V gene's germline CDR1 is SNHLY and CDR2 FYNNEI. The CDR3 has 14 residues. CDR3 region: CASSEARGNQPQHF. In DNA, the CDR3 is TGTGCCAGCAGTGAGGCAAGGGGGAATCAGCCCCAGCATTTT.

Concerning this clonotype itself: A much more abundant neighbour one base away suggests this may be a read error. V gene TRBV4-1 combines with J gene TRBJ1-6, with 10 positions matching TRBD1. CDR1 and CDR2 from the germline V gene are MGHRA and YSYEKL. The CDR3 spans 15 residues. Here the CDR3 reads CASSPEGTGVRPHHF. As DNA, the CDR3 is TGCGCCAGCAGCCCAGAGGGGACAGGGGTTCGGCCCCACCACTTT.

The V call is TRBV6-5, the J call TRBJ1-5; tentative D call: TRBD1 (5 bases). Germline lookup yields CDR1 MNHEY and CDR2 SVGAGI. V lost 6 bases to trimming and J lost 4 bases, with 16 bases between them. The length of the CDR3 is 15 residues. CDR3 region: CASRSRTGGNQPQHF. CDR3 nucleotide sequence: TGTGCCAGCAGATCTCGTACAGGCGGTAATCAGCCCCAGCATTTT.

The chain carries TRBV7-9 and TRBJ1-5; TRBD1 aligns across 7 bases. Germline CDR1 is SEHNR and CDR2 is FQNEAQ (reference sequence). This CDR3 spans 15 amino acids. The J segment lost 0 bases and the V segment lost 6 bases, leaving 5 bases of the junction unmatched. CDR3 residues: CASSTDRDSNQPQHF. In nucleotides, the CDR3 is TGTGCCAGCAGTACTGACAGGGATAGCAATCAGCCCCAGCATTTT.

This clonotype was counted once. V usage is TRBV2 and J usage is TRBJ1-5; D is possibly TRBD1 (5 bases). V was pared by 7 bases and J by 6 bases, with 10 bases between. In germline, CDR1 is SNHLY, CDR2 FYNNEI. The CDR3 has 12 amino acids. The CDR3 region is CASTSRGQPQHF. DNA of the CDR3: TGTGCCAGCACTAGTAGGGGTCAGCCCCAGCATTTT.

J is TRBJ1-5 and V is TRBV7-8; D uncertain. The V gene lost 1 base and the J gene lost 8 bases, with 9 bases spanning the gap. The CDR3 consists of 13 residues. Germline CDR1 reads SGHVS; CDR2 reads FQNEAQ. This CDR3 reads CASSLGWGEPQHF. The CDR3 DNA sequence: TGTGCCAGCAGCTTAGGGTGGGGAGAGCCCCAGCATTTT.

This clonotype came up once. The chain uses TRBV29-1 and TRBJ2-2; tentatively, D is TRBD2 (5 bases). This CDR3 spans 15 amino acids. Germline V gene data show CDR1 as SQVTM and CDR2 as ANQGSEA. Trimming removed 3 bases at V and 4 bases at J, with 15 bases between. CDR3 bases: TGCAGCGTTGACACGGGCCGGGGTGGCACCGGGGAGCTGTTTTTT. It is translated as CSVDTGRGGTGELFF.

Details on this clonotype: With a much larger clone just one base away, this may be a read error. The chain is built from TRBV6-1 and TRBJ2-6; tentative D call: TRBD1 (6 bases). CDR3 length: 15 amino acids. CDR1 MNHNS and CDR2 SASEGT come from the germline V gene. The CDR3 here is CASSGRTAGSNVLTF. The CDR3 DNA reads TGTGCCAGCAGTGGGCGGACAGCTGGGTCCAACGTCCTGACTTTC.

This clonotype was picked up a small number of times. This chain's CDR3 is CASSTEAGDPYNEQFF. CDR3 bases: TGTGCCAGTAGTACCGAAGCGGGGGACCCTTACAATGAGCAGTTCTTC. The chain employs TRBV19 and TRBJ2-1; TRBD2 aligns across 8 bases. V was pared by 4 bases and J by 4 bases, with 9 bases of the junction left unmatched. CDR3 length: 16 residues. Germline CDR1 is LNHDA and CDR2 is SQIVND (reference sequence).

The V and J genes are TRBV20-1 and TRBJ1-2; tentatively, D is TRBD1 (6 bases). The CDR3 is 13 residues long. Germline CDR1 DFQATT, CDR2 SNEGSKA (reference sequence). V was shortened by 0 bases and J by 7 bases, with 12 bases between the two germline ends. The CDR3 is CSARDRGGLGYTF. In DNA, the CDR3 is TGCAGTGCTAGAGATCGGGGGGGCCTTGGCTACACCTTC.

This clonotype was found a few times. The chain carries TRBV12-3 or TRBV12-4 and TRBJ2-5, with 8 nucleotides matching TRBD1. V gave up 1 base and J gave up 5 bases; unmatched junction bases: 6. The CDR3 extends over 15 amino acids. The CDR3 bases are TGTGCCAGCAGTTTAGTTAGGACAGGGACTGAGACCCAGTACTTC. Translation: CASSLVRTGTETQYF.

CDR3 DNA: TGCAGCGTTACAGGGGATTGGGACTACGAGCAGTACTTC. It specifies CSVTGDWDYEQYF. The genes are TRBV29-1 and TRBJ2-7, with TRBD1 matching over 7 bases. The CDR3 is 13 amino acids. V shed 5 bases and J 3 bases; nucleotides not matched to a gene: 7. CDR1 SQVTM and CDR2 ANQGSEA come from the germline V gene.

This rearrangement joins TRBV7-9 to TRBJ1-1; 8 bases map to TRBD1. Germline-derived CDR1 and CDR2 are SEHNR and FQNEAQ (reference sequence). The V gene end was trimmed by 2 bases and the J gene end by 1 base; junction bases not matched to a gene: 6. This CDR3 spans 16 amino acids. The CDR3 DNA is TGTGCCAGCAGCTTACCCACCGGGACAGGGAACACTGAAGCTTTCTTT. Protein product: CASSLPTGTGNTEAFF.

Only a few counts were recorded for this clonotype. CDR3 loop: CASSFWTGQETQYF. The CDR3 DNA sequence: TGTGCCAGCAGCTTCTGGACAGGGCAAGAGACCCAGTACTTC. This rearrangement joins TRBV7-2 to TRBJ2-5, with 8 positions matching TRBD1. The CDR3 is made up of 14 amino acids. V was clipped by 3 bases and J by 2 bases; unmatched bases: 2. Germline loops: CDR1 SGHTA, CDR2 FQGNSA.

The rearrangement joins TRBV7-9 to TRBJ2-5; tentatively, D is TRBD2 (5 bases). V was pared by 1 base and J by 1 base, with 10 bases between. The CDR3 has 15 amino acids. Germline CDR1 and CDR2: SEHNR and FQNEAQ (reference sequence). The CDR3 protein is CASSLEALAQETQYF. CDR3 nucleotide sequence: TGTGCCAGCAGCTTAGAGGCCCTAGCCCAAGAGACCCAGTACTTC.

The chain is built from TRBV12-3 or TRBV12-4 and TRBJ1-5, with D maybe TRBD1 (6 bases). Trimming cost V 7 bases and J 1 base, with 11 bases left between them. The CDR3 runs to 14 residues. CDR3 loop: CASTLTGSNQPQHF. The CDR3 bases are TGTGCCAGCACCCTTACAGGGAGCAATCAGCCCCAGCATTTT.

The CDR3 protein is CSAMNNRANYGYTF. The CDR3, as DNA: TGCAGTGCGATGAACAACAGGGCTAACTATGGCTACACCTTC. The gene calls are TRBV20-1 and TRBJ1-2, with D perhaps TRBD1 (6 bases). Germline V gene sequence: CDR1 DFQATT, CDR2 SNEGSKA (reference sequence). This CDR3 spans 14 amino acids. Trimming removed 6 bases from V and 0 bases from J, with 14 bases in between.

The chain recombines TRBV6-1 with TRBJ1-5; TRBD1 might be the D (6 bases). The CDR3 loop spans 14 amino acids. Germline V gives CDR1 MNHNS, CDR2 SASEGT. V was clipped by 3 bases and J by 5 bases, with 11 bases between them. CDR3 nucleotide sequence: TGTGCCAGCAGTGAGCGGGGGGCTGATCAGCCCCAGCATTTT. Translated: CASSERGADQPQHF.

A few counts support this clonotype. The chain couples TRBV7-2 to TRBJ2-3, with 8 bases identical to TRBD2. V shed 4 bases, J shed 4 bases, and the junction held 4 bases outside the gene matches. The CDR3 length is 14 residues. Germline CDR1 is SGHTA and CDR2 is FQGNSA. As DNA, the CDR3 is TGTGCCAGCAGCTCCGGGACTAGGTCAGATACGCAGTATTTT. It specifies CASSSGTRSDTQYF.

This chain connects TRBV4-1 to TRBJ1-1; no clear D. V dropped 3 bases and J dropped 6 bases, with 2 bases sitting between them. CDR1 and CDR2 (germline): MGHRA, YSYEKL. This CDR3 is 10 amino acids long. The CDR3 loop is CASSQPEAFF. The CDR3 region has the DNA TGCGCCAGCAGCCAGCCTGAAGCTTTCTTT.

The sample holds a few counts of this clonotype. The V call is TRBV5-6, the J call TRBJ2-1; D is unclear. The V end lost 4 bases, the J end lost 4 bases, and 15 bases lay between the germline ends. CDR1 and CDR2 from the germline V gene are SGHDT and YYEEEE. The CDR3 extends over 15 amino acids. CDR3 loop: CASSPSGNVYNEQFF. The CDR3 DNA sequence: TGTGCCAGCAGCCCATCTGGGAACGTGTACAATGAGCAGTTCTTC.

This clonotype was recorded a few times. The gene calls are TRBV20-1 and TRBJ1-3; TRBD1 is a possible D gene (5 bases). Per the germline V gene, CDR1 is DFQATT and CDR2 is SNEGSKA (reference sequence). This CDR3 region has 14 residues. Between the trimmed V and J ends, which lost 3 bases and 4 bases, there was a span of 13 bases. As DNA, the CDR3 is TGCAGTGCTAGCGGGGGATCGGCGGGAAACACCATATATTTT. It translates to CSASGGSAGNTIYF.

The chain joins TRBV5-1 to TRBJ2-5, with TRBD1 as a possible D gene (6 bases). This CDR3 spans 12 amino acids. Trimming stripped 5 bases from V and 4 bases from J, with 9 bases between. In germline, CDR1 is SGHRS, CDR2 YFSETQ. The CDR3 DNA is TGCGCCAGCAGGAAAGGGGGAGAGACCCAGTACTTC. It encodes CASRKGGETQYF.

The rearrangement uses TRBV4-1 and TRBJ1-5, with 7 bases that match TRBD1. Per germline, CDR1 MGHRA and CDR2 YSYEKL. The CDR3 is 17 residues long. J was trimmed by 3 bases and V by 1 base; bases with no gene match: 9. DNA of the CDR3: TGCGCCAGCAGCCAAGGTATGGACAGGTTATACAATCAGCCCCAGCATTTT. It specifies CASSQGMDRLYNQPQHF.

DNA for the CDR3: TGTGCCAGCAGTTACGTGGAGATAGCCAAAAACATTCAGTACTTC. Protein: CASSYVEIAKNIQYF. This rearrangement joins TRBV6-6 to TRBJ2-4; no definite D call. The V gene's germline CDR1 is MNHNY and CDR2 SVGAGI (reference sequence). The CDR3 sequence is 15 residues long. Trimming took off 2 bases at V and 0 bases at J, with 8 bases between the two ends.

This clonotype was observed a few times. The chain employs TRBV27 and TRBJ1-6; 8 nucleotides align to TRBD1. The CDR3 has 16 residues. V dropped 2 bases and J dropped 7; count of bases not matched to a gene: 7. CDR1 and CDR2 from the germline V gene are MNHEY and SMNVEV (reference sequence). The CDR3 region is CASSLAPDRVNSPLHF. The CDR3 region has the DNA TGTGCCAGCAGTTTAGCGCCGGACAGGGTCAATTCACCCCTCCACTTT.

This chain connects TRBV7-3 to TRBJ2-6; D not resolved. Germline V gene sequence: CDR1 SGHTA, CDR2 FQGTGA. The CDR3 is made up of 14 amino acids. Trimming removed 3 bases at V and 2 bases at J, with 5 bases between. For the CDR3, the DNA is TGTGCCAGCAGCTTGGCGACTGGGGCCAACGTCCTGACTTTC. Translating gives CASSLATGANVLTF.